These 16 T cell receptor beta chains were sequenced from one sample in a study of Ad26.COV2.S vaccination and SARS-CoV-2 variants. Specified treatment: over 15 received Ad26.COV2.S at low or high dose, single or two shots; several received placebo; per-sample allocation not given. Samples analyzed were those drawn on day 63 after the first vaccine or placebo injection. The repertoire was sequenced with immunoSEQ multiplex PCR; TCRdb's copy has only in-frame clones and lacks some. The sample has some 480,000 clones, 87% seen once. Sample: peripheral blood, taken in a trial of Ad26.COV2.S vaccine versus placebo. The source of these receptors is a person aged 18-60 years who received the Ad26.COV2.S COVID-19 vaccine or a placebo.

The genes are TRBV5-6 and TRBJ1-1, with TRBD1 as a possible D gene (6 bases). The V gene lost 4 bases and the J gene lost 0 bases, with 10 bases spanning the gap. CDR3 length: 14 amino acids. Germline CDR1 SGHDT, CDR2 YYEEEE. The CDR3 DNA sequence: TGTGCCAGCAGCGCACAGGGTATGAACACTGAAGCTTTCTTT. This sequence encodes CASSAQGMNTEAFF.

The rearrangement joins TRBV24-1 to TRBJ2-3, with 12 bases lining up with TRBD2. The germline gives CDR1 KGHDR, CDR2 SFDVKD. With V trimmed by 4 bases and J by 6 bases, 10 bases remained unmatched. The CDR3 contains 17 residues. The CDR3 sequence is CATSDPTSGRASDTQYF. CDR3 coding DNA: TGTGCCACCAGTGACCCGACTAGCGGGAGAGCATCTGATACGCAGTATTTT.

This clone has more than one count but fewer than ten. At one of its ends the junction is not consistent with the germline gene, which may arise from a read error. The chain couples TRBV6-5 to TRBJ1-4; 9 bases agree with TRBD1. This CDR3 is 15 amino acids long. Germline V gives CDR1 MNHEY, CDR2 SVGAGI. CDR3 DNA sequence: TGTGCCAGCAGAGGAACAGGGGGCTCTAACGAAAAACTGTTTTTT. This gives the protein CASRGTGGSNEKLFF.

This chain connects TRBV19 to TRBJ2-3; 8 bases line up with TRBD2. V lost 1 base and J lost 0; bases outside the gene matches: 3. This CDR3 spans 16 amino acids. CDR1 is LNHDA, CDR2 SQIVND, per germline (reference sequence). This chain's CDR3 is CASSIGASGSTDTQYF. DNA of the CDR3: TGTGCCAGTAGTATAGGGGCTAGCGGGAGCACAGATACGCAGTATTTT. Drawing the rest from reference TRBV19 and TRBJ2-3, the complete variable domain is DGGITQSPKYLFRKEGQNVTLSCEQNLNHDAMYWYRQDPGQGLRLIYYSQIVNDFQKGDIAEGYSVSREKKESFPLTVTSAQKNPTAFYLCASSIGASGSTDTQYFGPGTRLTVL.

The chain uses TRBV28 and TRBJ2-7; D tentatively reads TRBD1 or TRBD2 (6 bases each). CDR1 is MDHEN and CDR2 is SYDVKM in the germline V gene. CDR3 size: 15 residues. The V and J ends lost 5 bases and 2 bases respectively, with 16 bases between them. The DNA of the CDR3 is TGTGCCAGCAGTCCCCGGGGGCAGGCGACCTACGAGCAGTACTTC. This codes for CASSPRGQATYEQYF.

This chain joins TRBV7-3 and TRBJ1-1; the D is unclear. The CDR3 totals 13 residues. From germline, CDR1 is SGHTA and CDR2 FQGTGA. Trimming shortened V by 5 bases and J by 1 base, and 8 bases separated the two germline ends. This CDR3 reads CASSVNRNTEAFF. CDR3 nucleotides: TGTGCCAGCAGCGTAAACAGGAACACTGAAGCTTTCTTT.

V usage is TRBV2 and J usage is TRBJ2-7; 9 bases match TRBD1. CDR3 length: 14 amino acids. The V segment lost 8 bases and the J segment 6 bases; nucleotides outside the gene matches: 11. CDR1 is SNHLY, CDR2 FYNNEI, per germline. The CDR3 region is CASSPGGTGTEQYF. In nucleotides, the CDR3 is TGTGCCAGCTCCCCGGGCGGGACAGGGACCGAGCAGTACTTC. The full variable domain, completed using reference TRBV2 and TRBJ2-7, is EPEVTQTPSHQVTQMGQEVILRCVPISNHLYFYWYRQILGQKVEFLVSFYNNEISEKSEIFDDQFSVERPDGSNFTLKIRSTKLEDSAMYFCASSPGGTGTEQYFGPGTRLTVT.

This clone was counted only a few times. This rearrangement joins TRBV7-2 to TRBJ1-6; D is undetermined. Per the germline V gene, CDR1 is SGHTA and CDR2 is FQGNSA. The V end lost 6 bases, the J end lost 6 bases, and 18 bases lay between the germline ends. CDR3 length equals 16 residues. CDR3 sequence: CASSPRRPSRNSPLHF. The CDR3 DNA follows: TGTGCCAGCAGTCCAAGGCGACCGTCCCGTAATTCACCCCTCCACTTT. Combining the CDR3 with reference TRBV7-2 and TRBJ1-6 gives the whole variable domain GAGVSQSPSNKVTEKGKDVELRCDPISGHTALYWYRQSLGQGLEFLIYFQGNSAPDKSGLPSDRFSAERTGGSVSTLTIQRTQQEDSAVYLCASSPRRPSRNSPLHFGNGTRLTVT.

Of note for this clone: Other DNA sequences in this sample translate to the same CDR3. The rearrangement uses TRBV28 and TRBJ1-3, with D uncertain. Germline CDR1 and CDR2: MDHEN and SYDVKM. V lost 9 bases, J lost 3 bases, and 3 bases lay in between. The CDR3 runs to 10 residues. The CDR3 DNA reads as TGTGCCAGTCTTGGAAACACCATATATTTT. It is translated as CASLGNTIYF.

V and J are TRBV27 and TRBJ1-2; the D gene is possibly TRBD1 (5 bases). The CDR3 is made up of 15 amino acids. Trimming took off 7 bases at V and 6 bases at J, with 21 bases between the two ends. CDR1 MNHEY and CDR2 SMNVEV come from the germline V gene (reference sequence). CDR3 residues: CASTQNRFSRDGYTF. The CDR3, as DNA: TGTGCCAGCACCCAGAACAGGTTCTCTCGGGATGGCTACACCTTC.

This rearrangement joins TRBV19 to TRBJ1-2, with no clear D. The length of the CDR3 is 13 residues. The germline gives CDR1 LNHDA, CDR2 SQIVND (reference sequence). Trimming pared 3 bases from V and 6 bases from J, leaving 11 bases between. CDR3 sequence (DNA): TGTGCCAGTAGTATTATTGTGTCGAATGGCTACACCTTC. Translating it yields CASSIIVSNGYTF.

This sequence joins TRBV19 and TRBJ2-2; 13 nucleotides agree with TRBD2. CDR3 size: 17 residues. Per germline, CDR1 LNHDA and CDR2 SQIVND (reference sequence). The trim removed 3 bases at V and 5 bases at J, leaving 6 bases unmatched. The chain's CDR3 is CASSIGLAGVRTGELFF. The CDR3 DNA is TGTGCCAGTAGTATCGGACTAGCGGGAGTAAGGACCGGGGAGCTGTTTTTT.

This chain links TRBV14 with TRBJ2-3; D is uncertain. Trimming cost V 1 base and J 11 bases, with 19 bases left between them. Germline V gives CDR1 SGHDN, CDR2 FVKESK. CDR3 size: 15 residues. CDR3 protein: CASSQVTSQGWGQYF. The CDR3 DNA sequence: TGTGCCAGCAGCCAAGTTACCAGCCAAGGGTGGGGGCAGTATTTT.

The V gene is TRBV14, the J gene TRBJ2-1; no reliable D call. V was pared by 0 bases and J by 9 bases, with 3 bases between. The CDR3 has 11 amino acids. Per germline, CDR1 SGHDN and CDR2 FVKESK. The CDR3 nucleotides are TGTGCCAGCAGCCAAGAGTTTGAGCAGTTCTTC. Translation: CASSQEFEQFF.

CDR3: CASSSDYPSTDTQYF. CDR3 sequence (DNA): TGTGCCAGCAGCTCCGACTATCCTAGCACAGATACGCAGTATTTT. The chain is built from TRBV11-2 and TRBJ2-3; D might be TRBD2 (5 bases). Germline loops: CDR1 SGHAT, CDR2 FQNNGV. The CDR3 is 15 amino acids. Trimming took 4 bases from V and 0 from J, leaving 11 bases between them.

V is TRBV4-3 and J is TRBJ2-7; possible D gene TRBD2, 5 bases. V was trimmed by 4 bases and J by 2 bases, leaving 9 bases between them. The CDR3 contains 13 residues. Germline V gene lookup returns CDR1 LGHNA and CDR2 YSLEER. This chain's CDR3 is CASSPELAYEQYF. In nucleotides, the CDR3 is TGCGCCAGCAGCCCCGAACTAGCCTACGAGCAGTACTTC.